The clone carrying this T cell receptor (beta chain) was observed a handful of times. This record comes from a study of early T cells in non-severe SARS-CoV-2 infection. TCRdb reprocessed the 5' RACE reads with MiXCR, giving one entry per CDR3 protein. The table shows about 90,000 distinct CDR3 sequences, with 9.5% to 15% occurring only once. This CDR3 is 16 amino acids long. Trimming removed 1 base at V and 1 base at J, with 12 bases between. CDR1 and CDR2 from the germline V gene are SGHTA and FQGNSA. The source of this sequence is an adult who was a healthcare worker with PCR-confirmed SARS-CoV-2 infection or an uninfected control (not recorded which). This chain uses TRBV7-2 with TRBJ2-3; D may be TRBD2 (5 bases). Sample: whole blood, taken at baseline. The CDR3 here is CASSLVGSIGTDTQYF. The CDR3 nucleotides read TGTGCCAGCAGCTTAGTGGGGAGCATTGGCACAGATACGCAGTATTTT.